This T cell receptor (beta chain) was obtained from a study of OX40 agonist ivuxolimab in advanced cancers. Using immunoSEQ multiplex PCR, the repertoire was profiled, and TCRdb retains in-frame clones only, with some absent. The table lists 50,000 to 75,000 clones, about 89% of them singletons. From germline, CDR1 is SGHDT and CDR2 YYEEEE. This CDR3 region has 15 residues. V lost 6 bases and J 0 bases, leaving 13 bases between the germline ends. Sample: CD4+ or CD8+ T cells sorted from blood, taken in a trial of the OX40 agonist ivuxolimab. This chain uses TRBV5-6 with TRBJ2-1; D unresolved. The sequence derives from an adult with an advanced solid tumor such as melanoma, head and neck, liver or kidney cancer. CDR3 nucleotide sequence: TGTGCCAGCACCTCCGGGCCACACTCCTACAATGAGCAGTTCTTC. Translated: CASTSGPHSYNEQFF. The whole variable domain, filled in from reference TRBV5-6 and TRBJ2-1, reads DAGVTQSPTHLIKTRGQQVTLRCSPKSGHDTVSWYQQALGQGPQFIFQYYEEEERQRGNFPDRFSGHQFPNYSSELNVNALLLGDSALYLCASTSGPHSYNEQFFGPGTRLTVL.